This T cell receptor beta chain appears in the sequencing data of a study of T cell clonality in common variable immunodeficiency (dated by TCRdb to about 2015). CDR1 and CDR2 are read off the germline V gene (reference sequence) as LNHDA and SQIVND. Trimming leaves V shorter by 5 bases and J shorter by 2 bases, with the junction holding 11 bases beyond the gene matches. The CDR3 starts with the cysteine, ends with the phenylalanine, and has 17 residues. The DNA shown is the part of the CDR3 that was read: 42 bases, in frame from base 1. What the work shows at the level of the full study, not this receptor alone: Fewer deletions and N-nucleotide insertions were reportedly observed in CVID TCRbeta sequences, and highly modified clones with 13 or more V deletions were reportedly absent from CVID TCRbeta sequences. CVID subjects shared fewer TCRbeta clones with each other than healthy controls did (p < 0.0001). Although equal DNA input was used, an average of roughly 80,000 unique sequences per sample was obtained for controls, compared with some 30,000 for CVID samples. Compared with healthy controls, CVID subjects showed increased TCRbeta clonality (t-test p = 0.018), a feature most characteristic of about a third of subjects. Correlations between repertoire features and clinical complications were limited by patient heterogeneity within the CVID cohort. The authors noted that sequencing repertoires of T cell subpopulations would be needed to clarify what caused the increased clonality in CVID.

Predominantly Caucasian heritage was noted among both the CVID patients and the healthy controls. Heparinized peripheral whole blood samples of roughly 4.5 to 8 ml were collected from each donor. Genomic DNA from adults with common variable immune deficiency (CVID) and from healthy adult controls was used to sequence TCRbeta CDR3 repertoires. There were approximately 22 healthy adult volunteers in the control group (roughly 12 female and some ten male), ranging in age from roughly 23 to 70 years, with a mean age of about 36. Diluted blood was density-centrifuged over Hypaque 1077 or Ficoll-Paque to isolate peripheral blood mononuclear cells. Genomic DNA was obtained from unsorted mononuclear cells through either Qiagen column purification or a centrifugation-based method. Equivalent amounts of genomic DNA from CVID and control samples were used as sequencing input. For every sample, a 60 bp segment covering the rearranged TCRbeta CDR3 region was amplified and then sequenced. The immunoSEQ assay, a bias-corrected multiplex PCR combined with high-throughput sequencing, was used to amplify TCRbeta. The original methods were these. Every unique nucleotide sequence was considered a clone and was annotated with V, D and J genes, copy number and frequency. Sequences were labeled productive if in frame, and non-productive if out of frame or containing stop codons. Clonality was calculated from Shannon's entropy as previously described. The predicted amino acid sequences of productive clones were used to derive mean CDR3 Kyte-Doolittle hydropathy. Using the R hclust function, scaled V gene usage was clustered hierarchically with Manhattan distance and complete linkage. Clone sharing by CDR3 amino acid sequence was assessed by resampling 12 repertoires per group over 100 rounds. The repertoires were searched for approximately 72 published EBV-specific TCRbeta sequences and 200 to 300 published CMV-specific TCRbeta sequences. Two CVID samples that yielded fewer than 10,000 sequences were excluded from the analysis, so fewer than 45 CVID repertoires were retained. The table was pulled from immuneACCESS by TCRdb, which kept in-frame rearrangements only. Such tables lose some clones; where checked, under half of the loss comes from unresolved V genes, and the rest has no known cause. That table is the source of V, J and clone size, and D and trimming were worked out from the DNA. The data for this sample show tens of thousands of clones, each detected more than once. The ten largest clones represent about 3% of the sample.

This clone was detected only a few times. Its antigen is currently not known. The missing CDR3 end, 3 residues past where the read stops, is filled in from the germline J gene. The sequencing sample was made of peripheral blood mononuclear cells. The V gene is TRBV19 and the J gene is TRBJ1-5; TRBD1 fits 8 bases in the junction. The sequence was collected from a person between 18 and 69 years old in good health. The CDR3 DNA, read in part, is TGTGCCAGTAGTTCGCACCTCCCGGGACAGGGCAATCAGCCC. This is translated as CASSSHLPGQGNQP. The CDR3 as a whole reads CASSSHLPGQGNQPQHF.